This T cell receptor beta chain was identified in a study of blood T cell repertoires in COVID-19. Study-wide background: Acute-phase and convalescent COVID-19 samples originated in the United States, Italy and Spain. PBMCs, B-cell-depleted T cells, or T cells were the source of the cDNA or gDNA that made up the material.

J was trimmed by 6 bases and V by 7 bases; bases with no gene match: 9. CDR1 and CDR2 (germline): MDHEN, SYDVKM. This CDR3 is built from 13 residues. Profiling relied on immunoSEQ multiplex PCR, and the TCRdb table lists in-frame clones only, not all of them. The sample carries about 74,000 clones, about 90% recorded once. V gene TRBV28 combines with J gene TRBJ2-7; 7 bases fit TRBD1. Sequencing was done on a sample of peripheral blood. This clonotype was obtained from a woman aged 80 or older with active or convalescent COVID-19. Written as DNA, the CDR3 is TGTGCCAGCATCCGCGACAGGGTTGGCGAGCAGTACTTC. Translating gives CASIRDRVGEQYF.